This T cell receptor beta chain was sequenced for a study of T cell responses to AZD1222 COVID-19 vaccine. Points from the study as a whole: Targeting of unmutated variant regions was reportedly seen in nearly half of spike-specific TCRs. No day 14 peak samples; only post-peak repertoires were characterized. In a largely white British group with more females than males, clonal diversity was possibly underestimated.

Per the germline V gene, CDR1 is LGHNA and CDR2 is YSLEER. The CDR3 is 16 residues long. Trimming removed 1 base from V and 6 bases from J, with 15 bases in between. Assay used: immunoSEQ multiplex PCR; TCRdb lists only in-frame clones, some missing. The sample has 100,000 to 110,000 clones, about 90% seen once. About this clone itself: The target antigen is unknown.

The V gene is TRBV4-3, the J gene TRBJ2-2; no definite D call. The TCR was taken from an adult in good health. Material: peripheral blood, obtained on day 0 of MenACWY control vaccination. DNA of the CDR3: TGCGCCAGCAGCCAAGCGCAGCAGGCGTTATCCGGGGAGCTGTTTTTT. As protein: CASSQAQQALSGELFF.